The sample holds a few counts of the clone carrying this TCR beta chain. The data were taken from a study of tumor-infiltrating lymphocytes in primary liver carcinoma. V shed 6 bases and J shed 8 bases, with 22 bases lying between them. Germline CDR1 SQVTM, CDR2 ANQGSEA. The CDR3 spans 14 residues. A primer matching the constant region was used to make TCR beta cDNA from approximately 520 ng of total RNA. Three nested multiplex PCR rounds, a slightly modified ARM-PCR, produced the libraries for TCR beta. TRBV1-TRBV30 forward primers paired with a C-beta reverse primer were used in the first two PCR rounds, which ran approximately 10 cycles each. TCRdb ran MiXCR on the multiplex PCR reads and lists one entry per CDR3 protein. Altogether about 180,000 distinct CDR3 sequences are present, roughly three fifths being singletons, with the ten largest covering approximately 70%. Germline DNA was also extracted, with blood RNA taken from unsorted whole blood.

The rearrangement joins TRBV29-1 to TRBJ2-5, with D maybe TRBD2 (7 bases). The source is a man aged 35 to 55 with primary liver carcinoma and hepatitis B virus infection. The sequencing sample was made of peripheral blood. The CDR3 coding sequence is TGCAGCGTCGCGCGGGGGCTCGGGGGAGATACCCAGTACTTC. It encodes CSVARGLGGDTQYF.